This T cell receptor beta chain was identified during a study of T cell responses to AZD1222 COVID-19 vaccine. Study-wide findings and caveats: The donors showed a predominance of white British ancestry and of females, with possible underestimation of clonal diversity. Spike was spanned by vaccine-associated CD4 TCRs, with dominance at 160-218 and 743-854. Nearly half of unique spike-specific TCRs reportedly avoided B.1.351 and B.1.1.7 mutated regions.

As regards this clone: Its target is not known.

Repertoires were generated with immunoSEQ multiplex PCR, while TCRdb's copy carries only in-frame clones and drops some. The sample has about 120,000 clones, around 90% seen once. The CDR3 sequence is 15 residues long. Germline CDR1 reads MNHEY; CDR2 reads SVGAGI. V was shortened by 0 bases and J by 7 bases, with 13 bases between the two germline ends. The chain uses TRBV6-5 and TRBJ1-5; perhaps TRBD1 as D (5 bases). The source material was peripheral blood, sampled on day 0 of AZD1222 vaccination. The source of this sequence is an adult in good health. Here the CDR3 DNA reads TGTGCCAGCAGTTACTCCTCGGGGACTCTCCAGCCCCAGCATTTT. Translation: CASSYSSGTLQPQHF.